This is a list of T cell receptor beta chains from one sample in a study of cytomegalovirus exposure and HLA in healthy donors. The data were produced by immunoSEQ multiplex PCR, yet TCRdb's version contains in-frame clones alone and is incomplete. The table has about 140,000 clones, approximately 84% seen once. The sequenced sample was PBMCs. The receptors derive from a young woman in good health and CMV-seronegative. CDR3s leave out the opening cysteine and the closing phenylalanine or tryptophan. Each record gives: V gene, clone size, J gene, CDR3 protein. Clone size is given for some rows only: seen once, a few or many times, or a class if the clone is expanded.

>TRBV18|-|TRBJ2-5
ASSPGLGLQETQY
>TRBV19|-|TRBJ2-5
ASSIQAPGGETQY
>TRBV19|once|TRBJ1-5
ASSMTGTGGNQPQH
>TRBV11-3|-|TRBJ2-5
ASSLDAGTQY
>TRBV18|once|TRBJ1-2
ASSTDRAYGYT
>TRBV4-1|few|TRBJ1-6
ASSEAGVWGSPLH
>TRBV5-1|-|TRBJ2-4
ASSLETGTKNIQY
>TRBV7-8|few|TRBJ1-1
ASSLRAPLPSEAF
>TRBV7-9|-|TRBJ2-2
ASSRTGVGTGELF
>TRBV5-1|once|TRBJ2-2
ASSRVTLNTGELF
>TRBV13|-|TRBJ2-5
ASSFGVASGQETQY
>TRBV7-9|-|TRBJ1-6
ASSLGLAAYNSPLH
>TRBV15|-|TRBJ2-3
ATSSHRASTDTQY
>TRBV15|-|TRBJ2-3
ATSYGGEGTDTQY
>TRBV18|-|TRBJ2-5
ASSPPLALSETQY
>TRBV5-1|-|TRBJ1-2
ASSLQGANYGYT
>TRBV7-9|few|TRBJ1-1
ASSFSPPTVS
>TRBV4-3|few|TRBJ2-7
ASSRSTSGSYEQY
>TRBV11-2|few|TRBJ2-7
ASSLVGNEQY
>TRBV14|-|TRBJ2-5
ASSQDQWGGPGETQY
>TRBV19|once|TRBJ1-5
ASRRGGDRDQPQH
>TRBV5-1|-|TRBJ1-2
ASSLGTGSIYGYT
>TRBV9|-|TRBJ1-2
ASSRSGQSYGYT
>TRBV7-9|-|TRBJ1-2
ASSLAFQGVKGYT
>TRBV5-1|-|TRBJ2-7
ASSKLAGGTYEQY
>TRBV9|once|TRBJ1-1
ASSVSGNTEAF